Presented here are 3 T cell receptor beta chains from one specimen sequenced in a study of graft-versus-host responses after intestinal transplantation. CFSE-labeled responder cells (approximately 200,000) were plated with approximately 200,000 irradiated, violet-dye-labeled stimulator cells. The table came from immunoSEQ multiplex PCR; TCRdb's copy has only in-frame clones and leaves some out. This repertoire shows around 21,000 clones, roughly 33% found once; its top ten account for approximately 9.6%. Specimen: alloreactive CD8+ T cells from a mixed lymphocyte reaction culture, collected before intestinal transplant. Subset denoted: CFSE-low proliferating T cells sorted from approximately 6-day pre-transplant mixed lymphocyte reaction (GvH or HvG direction). Source of these receptors: a human patient who received an intestinal transplant.

In its sample, this clone ranks as medium-sized. The chain is built from TRBV5-4 and TRBJ2-7; tentative D call: TRBD2 (6 bases). The V and J ends lost 2 bases and 3 bases respectively, with 12 bases between them. Germline assignment: CDR1 SGHNT and CDR2 YYREEE (reference sequence). This CDR3 has 14 amino acids. The CDR3 coding sequence is TGTGCCAGCAGCTTTAAGGGAGCGGGCTACGAGCAGTACTTC. Amino acid sequence: CASSFKGAGYEQYF.

The gene calls are TRBV7-6 and TRBJ2-5; D gene unclear. Trimming removed 3 bases from V and 6 bases from J, with 5 bases in between. This CDR3 region has 11 residues. Looked up from germline, CDR1 is SGHVS and CDR2 is FNYEAQ. The CDR3, as DNA: TGTGCCAGCAGCTTGGGCAAGACCCAGTACTTC. It codes for CASSLGKTQYF.

The chain carries TRBV12-5 and TRBJ2-1; 10 positions match TRBD1. Per germline, CDR1 LGHNT and CDR2 FRNRAP. V shed 5 bases, J shed 0 bases, and the junction held 10 bases outside the gene matches. The CDR3 is 18 amino acids. The CDR3: CASGTPGQGPNSYNEQFF. The CDR3 DNA sequence: TGTGCTAGTGGTACTCCGGGACAGGGGCCGAACTCCTACAATGAGCAGTTCTTC.